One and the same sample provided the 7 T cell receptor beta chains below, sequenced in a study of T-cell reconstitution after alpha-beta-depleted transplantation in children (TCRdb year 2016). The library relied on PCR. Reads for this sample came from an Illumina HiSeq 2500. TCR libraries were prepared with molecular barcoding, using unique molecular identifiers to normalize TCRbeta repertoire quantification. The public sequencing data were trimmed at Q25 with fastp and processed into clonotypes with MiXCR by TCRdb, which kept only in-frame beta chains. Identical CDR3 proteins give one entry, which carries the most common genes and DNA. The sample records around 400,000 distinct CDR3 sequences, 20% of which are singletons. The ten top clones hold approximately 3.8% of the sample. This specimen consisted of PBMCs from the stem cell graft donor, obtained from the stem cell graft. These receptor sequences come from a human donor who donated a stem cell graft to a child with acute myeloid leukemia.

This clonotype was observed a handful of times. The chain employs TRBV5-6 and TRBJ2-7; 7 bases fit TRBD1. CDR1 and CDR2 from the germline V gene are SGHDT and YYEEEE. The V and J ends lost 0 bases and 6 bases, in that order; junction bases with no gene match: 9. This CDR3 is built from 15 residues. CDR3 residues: CASSLDAGGNVEQYF. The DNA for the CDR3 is TGTGCCAGCAGCTTGGATGCAGGGGGTAATGTCGAGCAGTACTTC.

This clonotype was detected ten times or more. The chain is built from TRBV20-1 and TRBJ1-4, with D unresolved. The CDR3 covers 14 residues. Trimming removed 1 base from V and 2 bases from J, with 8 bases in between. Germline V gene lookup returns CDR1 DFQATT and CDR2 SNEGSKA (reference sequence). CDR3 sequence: CSARAYGTNEKLFF. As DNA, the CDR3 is TGCAGTGCTAGAGCTTACGGGACTAATGAAAAACTGTTTTTT.

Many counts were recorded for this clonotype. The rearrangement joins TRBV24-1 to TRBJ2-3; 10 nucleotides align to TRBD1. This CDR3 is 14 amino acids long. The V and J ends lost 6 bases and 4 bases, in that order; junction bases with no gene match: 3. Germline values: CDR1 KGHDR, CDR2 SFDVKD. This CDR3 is CATSYGQGADTQYF. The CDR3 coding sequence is TGTGCCACCAGTTACGGACAGGGGGCAGATACGCAGTATTTT.

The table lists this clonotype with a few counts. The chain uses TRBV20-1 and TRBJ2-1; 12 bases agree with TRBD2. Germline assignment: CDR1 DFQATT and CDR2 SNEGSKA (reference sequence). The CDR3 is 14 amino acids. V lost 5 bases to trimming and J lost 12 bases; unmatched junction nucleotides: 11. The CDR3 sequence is CSAEGLAGPRRQFF. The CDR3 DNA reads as TGCAGTGCTGAAGGACTAGCGGGACCCCGTCGGCAGTTCTTC.

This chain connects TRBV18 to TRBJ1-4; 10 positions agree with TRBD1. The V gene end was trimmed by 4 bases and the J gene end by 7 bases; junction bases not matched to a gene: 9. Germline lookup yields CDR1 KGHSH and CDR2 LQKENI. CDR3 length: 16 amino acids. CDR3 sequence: CASSRTGTGVSEKLFF. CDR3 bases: TGTGCCAGCTCACGGACCGGGACAGGGGTCAGTGAAAAACTGTTTTTT. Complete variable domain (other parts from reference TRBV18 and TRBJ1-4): NAGVMQNPRHLVRRRGQEARLRCSPMKGHSHVYWYRQLPEEGLKFMVYLQKENIIDESGMPKERFSAEFPKEGPSILRIQQVVRGDSAAYFCASSRTGTGVSEKLFFGSGTQLSVL.

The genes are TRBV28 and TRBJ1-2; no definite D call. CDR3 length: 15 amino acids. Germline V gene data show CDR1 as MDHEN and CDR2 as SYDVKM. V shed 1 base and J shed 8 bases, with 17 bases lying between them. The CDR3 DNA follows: TGTGCCAGCAGTTTATCGATTTTGGGTATTGACGGCTACACCTTC. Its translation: CASSLSILGIDGYTF.

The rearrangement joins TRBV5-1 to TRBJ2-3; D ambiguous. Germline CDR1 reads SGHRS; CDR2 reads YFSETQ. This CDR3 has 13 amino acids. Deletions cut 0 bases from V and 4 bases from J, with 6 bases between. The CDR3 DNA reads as TGCGCCAGCAGCTTGGAGCGTCCAGATACGCAGTATTTT. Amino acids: CASSLERPDTQYF.